Listed below are T cell receptor beta chains from one sample, sequenced in a study of response to subunit inactivated influenza vaccine. TCRdb reprocessed the RT-PCR reads with MiXCR, giving one entry per CDR3 protein. This table holds 700,000 to 800,000 distinct CDR3 sequences, around 18% found once. Source: PBMCs from blood, taken about 5 days after vaccination. The receptors were gathered from a man aged 50-60 years who received an inactivated influenza vaccine. CDR3s include the opening cysteine and the closing phenylalanine or tryptophan. The order of the fields is clone size, V gene, D gene, J gene, CDR3 DNA, CDR3 protein. The D gene is left open where the match is weak. The listing skips clone size in some rows; elsewhere it reads once, few, many or a size class.

few	TRBV24-1	.	TRBJ2-5	TGTGCCACCAGGGAAGAAGAGACCCAGTACTTC	CATREEETQYF
few	TRBV7-8	.	TRBJ1-5	TGTGCCAGCAGCTTAGCAGCCGCTGCGCAGCCCCAGCATTTT	CASSLAAAAQPQHF
few	TRBV20-1	.	TRBJ2-7	TGCAGTGCTAGTAAGGCGGGATCCCGGGTCGAGCAGTACTTC	CSASKAGSRVEQYF
many	TRBV6-5	TRBD2	TRBJ2-1	TGTGCCAGCAGTCGCGGGGGGTACAATGAGCAGTTCTTC	CASSRGGYNEQFF
many	TRBV20-1	.	TRBJ2-7	TGCAGTGCTACCTATGGAACGGGGCAGTACTTC	CSATYGTGQYF
.	TRBV25-1	.	TRBJ2-5	TGTGCCAGCAGTGAATGGGTACGGGATCGCTGGGAAGAGACCCAGTACTTC	CASSEWVRDRWEETQYF
.	TRBV20-1	.	TRBJ2-2	TGCAGTGCTAGAGCCCTCCTAGCGCCTACCGGGGAGCTGTTTTTT	CSARALLAPTGELFF
few	TRBV6-1	.	TRBJ1-1	TGTGCCAGCACTGAGACAGTCGGTGCCCCTGAAGCTTTCTTT	CASTETVGAPEAFF
.	TRBV28	.	TRBJ1-1	TGTGCCAGCAGTTCCGAACAGGGATGGAGCACTGAAGCTTTCTTT	CASSSEQGWSTEAFF
.	TRBV5-1	TRBD1	TRBJ2-7	TGCGCCAGCAGCTCCGGGACAGGGGGCGGTTCGCGGCTGAGAGAGCAGTACTTC	CASSSGTGGGSRLREQYF
few	TRBV6-1	.	TRBJ1-2	TGTGCCAGCAGCCAGAATCAGGGGCCGATCTACACCTTC	CASSQNQGPIYTF
.	TRBV6-1	TRBD1	TRBJ2-1	TGTGCCAGCAGTATCAGACAGGGGGGGATCGATGAGCAGTTCTTC	CASSIRQGGIDEQFF
many	TRBV20-1	TRBD1	TRBJ2-1	TGCAGTGCTGCACAGGGGGGCAACAATGAGCAGTTCTTC	CSAAQGGNNEQFF
few	TRBV7-8	.	TRBJ2-7	TGTGCCAGCAGCCGTACAGATTTGGTGGTCTACGAGCAGTACTTC	CASSRTDLVVYEQYF
.	TRBV20-1	.	TRBJ2-7	TGCAGTGCTAGAGACCCTGTTATGAGGGACGAGCAGTACTTC	CSARDPVMRDEQYF
few	TRBV6-2/TRBV6-3	.	TRBJ1-6	TGTGCCAGCAGAAAAAATTCACCCCTCCACTTT	CASRKNSPLHF
few	TRBV20-1	TRBD1	TRBJ1-5	TGCAGTGCTAGAGAAACAGGGGGAAGCAATCAGCCCCAGCATTTT	CSARETGGSNQPQHF
few	TRBV20-1	.	TRBJ1-4	TGCAGTGCTCCGCGCGCAGGGGAAAGTGAAAAACTGTTTTTT	CSAPRAGESEKLFF
few	TRBV5-1	TRBD2	TRBJ2-7	TGCGCCAGCACCCTCCCGACTAGCGGGAGCCGAGAGCAGTACTTC	CASTLPTSGSREQYF
.	TRBV4-2	.	TRBJ2-1	TGTGCCAGCAGCTACCTGACTGGTCTGTCCTACAATGAGCAGTTCTTC	CASSYLTGLSYNEQFF
many	TRBV4-3	TRBD1	TRBJ2-7	TGCGCCAGCAGCCAGGGACAGGGCCCTACCTACGAGCAGTACTTC	CASSQGQGPTYEQYF
.	TRBV9	TRBD2	TRBJ2-7	TGTGCCAGCAGCGCCCTGGCGGGGGCCTACGAGCAGTACTTC	CASSALAGAYEQYF
few	TRBV7-3	.	TRBJ1-1	TGTGCCAGCAGCACTAAGCCAAACACTGAAGCTTTCTTT	CASSTKPNTEAFF
.	TRBV29-1	TRBD1	TRBJ2-1	TGCAGCCTGGGACAGGGGACCCTCCGGAATGAGCAGTTCTTC	CSLGQGTLRNEQFF
few	TRBV20-1	TRBD2	TRBJ2-3	TGCAGTGCCAAGACTAGCCCTCATTTGGATACGCAGTATTTT	CSAKTSPHLDTQYF
.	TRBV10-3	.	TRBJ2-1	TGTGCCACCCGGCCCATGGGGGGTGAGCAGTTCTTC	CATRPMGGEQFF
once	TRBV4-1	.	TRBJ1-1	TGCGCCAGCAGCCTAACCTATGGGCAGGTGGTGAACACTGAAGCTTTCTTT	CASSLTYGQVVNTEAFF
few	TRBV7-9	TRBD2	TRBJ2-1	TGTGCCAGCAGCACTAGCGGGATGGATGAGCAGTTCTTC	CASSTSGMDEQFF
few	TRBV6-2/TRBV6-3	.	TRBJ2-3	TGTGCCAGCAGTTCCGATCGGACGGACAACACAGATACGCAGTATTTT	CASSSDRTDNTDTQYF
.	TRBV20-1	TRBD2	TRBJ2-7	TGCAGTGCTAGAAGGTACCCTAGCGGCTCCTACGAGCAGTACTTC	CSARRYPSGSYEQYF
.	TRBV6-5	.	TRBJ2-7	TGTGCCAGCAGTTACTCGAGTAACAGGGCGGACGAGCAGTACTTC	CASSYSSNRADEQYF
.	TRBV7-9	.	TRBJ2-2	TGTGCCAGCAGCTTTGGGATTACGAACACCGGGGAGCTGTTTTTT	CASSFGITNTGELFF
few	TRBV29-1	.	TRBJ1-3	TGCAGCGTTGGAGGAGACACTGGAAACACCATATATTTT	CSVGGDTGNTIYF
few	TRBV5-1	.	TRBJ1-6	TGCGCCAGCAGCTTGGCCGTAGATGATTCACCCCTCCACTTT	CASSLAVDDSPLHF
few	TRBV7-2	TRBD2	TRBJ2-3	TGTGCCAGCAGCCTCCTGGGACTAGCGGGGAGCACAGATACGCAGTATTTT	CASSLLGLAGSTDTQYF
few	TRBV12-3/TRBV12-4	.	TRBJ1-6	TGTGCCAGCAGTAAGGGTGGGGGCGGACGTTCACCCCTCCACTTT	CASSKGGGGRSPLHF
.	TRBV5-6	.	TRBJ1-1	TGTGCCAGCAGCCTCCTCAGGAGGGACACTGAAGCTTTCTTT	CASSLLRRDTEAFF
many	TRBV12-3/TRBV12-4	TRBD2	TRBJ2-1	TGTGCCAGCAGTACCACTAGCGGGAGGTACAATGAGCAGTTCTTC	CASSTTSGRYNEQFF
.	TRBV27	.	TRBJ2-7	TGTGCCAGCAGTCCCACGCTCCTGTCTCACGAGCAGTACTTC	CASSPTLLSHEQYF
.	TRBV5-5	TRBD2	TRBJ2-7	TGTGCCAGCAGCCCGAGACGACTAGCGCCCCACGAGCAGTACTTC	CASSPRRLAPHEQYF
few	TRBV9	TRBD2	TRBJ2-7	TGTGCCAGCAGCGTTTGCTCCGGGCTAGCGGGCCTTCCAACCTACGAGCAGTACTTC	CASSVCSGLAGLPTYEQYF
few	TRBV7-2	.	TRBJ2-7	TGTGCCAGCAGCTCCGAGGGGGGGACAGGTGGCTACGAGCAGTACTTC	CASSSEGGTGGYEQYF
.	TRBV6-1	.	TRBJ2-5	TGTGCCAGCAGTGGGGGGATTGGAGAGACCCAGTACTTC	CASSGGIGETQYF
many	TRBV20-1	.	TRBJ1-3	TGCAGTGCTAGAGATGTGGGAAGCTTCGCAGGAAACACCATATATTTT	CSARDVGSFAGNTIYF
.	TRBV20-1	TRBD2	TRBJ2-2	TGCAGTGCTAGTCCGACTAGCGCGAACACCGGGGAGCTGTTTTTT	CSASPTSANTGELFF
.	TRBV10-3	TRBD1	TRBJ1-6	TGTGCCATCAGTGAGTCAGTGGACAGGGGTGACTCACCCCTCCACTTT	CAISESVDRGDSPLHF
many	TRBV6-2/TRBV6-3	.	TRBJ2-5	TGTGCCAGCAGTTACGTGGAGACCCAGTACTTC	CASSYVETQYF
few	TRBV20-1	.	TRBJ2-1	TGCAGTGCCCCCCCTCTGGGACAAGCGCACAATGAGCAGTTCTTC	CSAPPLGQAHNEQFF
.	TRBV20-1	TRBD2	TRBJ2-3	TGCAGTGCAGGCCGGGGACTAGCGGGAAGACCAGATACGCAGTATTTT	CSAGRGLAGRPDTQYF
few	TRBV4-3	.	TRBJ2-3	TGCGCCAGCAGCCAAGAACGACAGACCAGCACAGATACGCAGTATTTT	CASSQERQTSTDTQYF
few	TRBV27	.	TRBJ2-1	TGTGCCAGCAGTTTATCGAAGGACACCCGCTACAATGAGCAGTTCTTC	CASSLSKDTRYNEQFF
.	TRBV7-2	.	TRBJ2-5	TGTGCCAGCAGCTTAGGTCCCCGGGGGGAGACCCAGTACTTC	CASSLGPRGETQYF
few	TRBV9	.	TRBJ2-7	TGTGCCAGCAGCGTTACGTGGCGTACCTACGAGCAGTACTTC	CASSVTWRTYEQYF
few	TRBV10-3	TRBD1	TRBJ1-5	TGTGCCGTACAGGATCCAGGGGGCTACCAGCCCCAGCATTTT	CAVQDPGGYQPQHF